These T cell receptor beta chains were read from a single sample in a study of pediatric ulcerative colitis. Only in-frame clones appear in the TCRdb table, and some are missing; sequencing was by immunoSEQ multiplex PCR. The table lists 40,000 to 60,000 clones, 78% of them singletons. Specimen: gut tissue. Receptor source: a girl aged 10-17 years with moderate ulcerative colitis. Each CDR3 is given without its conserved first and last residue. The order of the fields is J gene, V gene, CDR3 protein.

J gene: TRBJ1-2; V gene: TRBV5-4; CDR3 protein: ASSLGDLSSVGYT
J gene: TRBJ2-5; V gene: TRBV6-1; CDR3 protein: ASSGTPAETQY
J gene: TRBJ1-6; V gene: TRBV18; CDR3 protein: ASSPGTEKGGYNSPLH
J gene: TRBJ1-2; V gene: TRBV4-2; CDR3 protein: ASSRAQSYYGYT
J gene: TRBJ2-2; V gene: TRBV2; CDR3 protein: ASKTSSTGELF
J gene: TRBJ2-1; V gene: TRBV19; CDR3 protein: ASTQAGKSYNEQF
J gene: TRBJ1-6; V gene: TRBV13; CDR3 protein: ASSSRTRDGPRDTLH
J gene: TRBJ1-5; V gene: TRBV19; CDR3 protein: ASRVQGYSNQPQH
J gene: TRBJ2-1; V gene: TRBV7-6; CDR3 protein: ASSLGLAGVNEQF
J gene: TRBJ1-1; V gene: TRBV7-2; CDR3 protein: ASSFRPVLGAGEAF
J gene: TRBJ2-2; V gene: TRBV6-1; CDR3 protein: ASSTGPSNTGELF
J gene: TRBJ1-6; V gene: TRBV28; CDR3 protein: ASSLEDRGLSSPLH
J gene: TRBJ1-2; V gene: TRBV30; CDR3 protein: AWSPQGARGYT
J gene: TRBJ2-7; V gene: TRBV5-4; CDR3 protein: ASSFRGGDEQY
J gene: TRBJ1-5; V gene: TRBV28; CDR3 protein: ASSRIDQPQH
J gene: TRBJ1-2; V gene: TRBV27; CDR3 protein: ASSLGPGGLNYGYT
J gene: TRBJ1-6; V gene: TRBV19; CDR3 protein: ASSANSAPLH
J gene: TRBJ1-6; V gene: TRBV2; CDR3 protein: ASNKESGSYNSPLH
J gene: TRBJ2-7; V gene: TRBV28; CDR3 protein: ASSSAQTYFSYEQY
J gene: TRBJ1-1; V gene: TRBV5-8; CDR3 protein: ASSLSLGTEAF